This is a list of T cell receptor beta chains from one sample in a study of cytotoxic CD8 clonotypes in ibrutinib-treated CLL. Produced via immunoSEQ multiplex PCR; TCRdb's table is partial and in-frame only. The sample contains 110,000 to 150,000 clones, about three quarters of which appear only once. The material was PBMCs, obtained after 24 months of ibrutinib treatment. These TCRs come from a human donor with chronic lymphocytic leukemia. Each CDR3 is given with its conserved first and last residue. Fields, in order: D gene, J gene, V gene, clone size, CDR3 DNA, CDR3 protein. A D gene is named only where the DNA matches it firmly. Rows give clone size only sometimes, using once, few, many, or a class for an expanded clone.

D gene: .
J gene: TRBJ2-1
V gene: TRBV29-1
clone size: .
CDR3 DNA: TGCAGCGTTGGCGGCAATGAGCAGTTCTTC
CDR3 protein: CSVGGNEQFF

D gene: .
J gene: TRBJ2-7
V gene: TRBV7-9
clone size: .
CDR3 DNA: TGTGCCAGCAGCCCTGGACCCACCTGGGAGCAGTACTTC
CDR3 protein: CASSPGPTWEQYF

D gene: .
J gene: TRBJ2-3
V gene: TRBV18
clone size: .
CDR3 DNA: TGTGCCAGCTCACCCAAGGCCCAGTCAGGTCGTCCAGATACGCAGTATTTT
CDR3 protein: CASSPKAQSGRPDTQYF

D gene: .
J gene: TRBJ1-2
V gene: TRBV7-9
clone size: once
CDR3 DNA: TGTGCCAGCAGCCCTCTAGTTTATGGCTACACCTTC
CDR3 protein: CASSPLVYGYTF

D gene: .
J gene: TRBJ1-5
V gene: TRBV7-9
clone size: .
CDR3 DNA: TGTGCCAGCAGCTTAGACGCGGAGAATCAGCCCCAGCATTTT
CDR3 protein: CASSLDAENQPQHF

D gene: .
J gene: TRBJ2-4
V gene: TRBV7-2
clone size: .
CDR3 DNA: TGTGCCAGCAGCTTCCAACGACAGGAGGGTCAGTACTTC
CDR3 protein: CASSFQRQEGQYF

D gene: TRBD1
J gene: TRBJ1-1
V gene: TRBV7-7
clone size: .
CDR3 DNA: TGTGCCAGCAGCGAACACAGGGGGACTGAAGCTTTCTTT
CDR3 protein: CASSEHRGTEAFF

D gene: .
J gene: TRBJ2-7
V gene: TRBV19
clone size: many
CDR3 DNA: TGTGCCAGTAGTATGGGATGGGGTGGCGAGCAGTACTTC
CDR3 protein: CASSMGWGGEQYF

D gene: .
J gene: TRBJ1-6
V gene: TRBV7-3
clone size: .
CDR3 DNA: TGTGCCAGCAGCTCCTGGACAGAATCACCCCTCCACTTT
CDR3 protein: CASSSWTESPLHF

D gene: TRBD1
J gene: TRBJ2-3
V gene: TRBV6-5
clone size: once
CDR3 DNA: TGTGCCAGCAGTAGACAGGGATTCGCCGATACGCAGTATTTT
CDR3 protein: CASSRQGFADTQYF

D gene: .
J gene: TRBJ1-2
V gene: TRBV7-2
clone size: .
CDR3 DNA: TGTGCCAGCAGCGAAGCAGGGGCCCCAGGCGGTAACTATGGCTACACCTTC
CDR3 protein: CASSEAGAPGGNYGYTF

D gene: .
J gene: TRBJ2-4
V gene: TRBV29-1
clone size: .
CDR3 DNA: TGCAGCGTCCTAGTCGGCACCCGGGCCAAAAACATTCAGTACTTC
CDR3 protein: CSVLVGTRAKNIQYF

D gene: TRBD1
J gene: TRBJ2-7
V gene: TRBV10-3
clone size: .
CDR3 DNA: TGTGCCATCAGTGATGGGCGGACAGGGGCAAACGAGCAGTACTTC
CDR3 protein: CAISDGRTGANEQYF

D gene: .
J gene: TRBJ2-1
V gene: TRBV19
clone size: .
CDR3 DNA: TGTGCCAGTAGTACCCAAGCGGAGAATGAGCAGTTCTTC
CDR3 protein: CASSTQAENEQFF

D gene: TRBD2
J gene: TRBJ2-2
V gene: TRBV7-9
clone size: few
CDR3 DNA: TGTGCCAGCAGCTCCGGGACTAGCGGGAACACCGGGGAGCTGTTTTTT
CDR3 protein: CASSSGTSGNTGELFF

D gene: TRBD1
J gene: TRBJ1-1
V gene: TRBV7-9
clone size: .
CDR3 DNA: TGTGCCAGCAGCCGACCCTCCACGACAGGGGAAGCTTTCTTT
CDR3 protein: CASSRPSTTGEAFF

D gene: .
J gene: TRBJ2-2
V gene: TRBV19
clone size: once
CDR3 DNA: TGTGCCAGTAGTATAGGACAGTTCACCGGGGAGCTGTTTTTT
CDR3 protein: CASSIGQFTGELFF

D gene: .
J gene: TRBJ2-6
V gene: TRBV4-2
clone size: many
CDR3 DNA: TGTGCCAGCAGCCAAGACCCCCCAGGGTTCTCTGGGGCCAACGTCCTGACTTTC
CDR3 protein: CASSQDPPGFSGANVLTF

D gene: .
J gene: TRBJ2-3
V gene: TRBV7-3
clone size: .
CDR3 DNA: TGTGCCAGCAGCTTAGGGGGTAGGGCGGGTGATACGCAGTATTTT
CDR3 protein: CASSLGGRAGDTQYF

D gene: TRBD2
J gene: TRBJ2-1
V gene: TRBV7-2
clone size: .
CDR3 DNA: TGTGCCAGCAGCGAACTAGCGGGAGGGGGGGATGAGCAGTTCTTC
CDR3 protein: CASSELAGGGDEQFF

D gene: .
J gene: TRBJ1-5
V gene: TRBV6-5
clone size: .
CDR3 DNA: TGTGCCAGCAGGCGGGACATCGATAGCAATCAGCCCCAGCATTTT
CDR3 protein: CASRRDIDSNQPQHF

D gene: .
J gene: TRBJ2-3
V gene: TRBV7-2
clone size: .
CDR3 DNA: TGTGCCAGCAGCTCCCGGACAGAAACAGATACGCAGTATTTT
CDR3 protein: CASSSRTETDTQYF

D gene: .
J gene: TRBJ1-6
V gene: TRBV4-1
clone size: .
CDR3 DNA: TGCGCCAGCAGCCAAGGAGAAAGTCTTCCCCTCCACTTT
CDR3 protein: CASSQGESLPLHF

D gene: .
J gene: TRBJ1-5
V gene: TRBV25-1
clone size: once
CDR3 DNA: TGTGCCAACAGGGACCATCAGCCCCAGCATTTT
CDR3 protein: CANRDHQPQHF

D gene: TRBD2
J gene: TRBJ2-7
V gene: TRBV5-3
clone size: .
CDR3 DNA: TGTGCCAGAAGCGCTCGGACTAGCGGGGGGCGCAGGGAGCAGTACTTC
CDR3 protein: CARSARTSGGRREQYF

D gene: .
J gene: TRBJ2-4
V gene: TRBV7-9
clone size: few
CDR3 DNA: TGTGCCAGCAGCCTGGGACCCGGACTAGCCAAAAACATTCAGTACTTC
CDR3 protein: CASSLGPGLAKNIQYF

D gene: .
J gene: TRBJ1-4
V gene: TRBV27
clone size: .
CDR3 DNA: TGTGCCAGCAGTCCCCCAGCCGAAACTAATGAAAAACTGTTTTTT
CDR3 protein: CASSPPAETNEKLFF

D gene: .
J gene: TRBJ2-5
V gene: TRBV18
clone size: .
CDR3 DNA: TGTGCCAGCTCACCGTCCCCAAAGGGGACCCAGTACTTC
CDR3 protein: CASSPSPKGTQYF